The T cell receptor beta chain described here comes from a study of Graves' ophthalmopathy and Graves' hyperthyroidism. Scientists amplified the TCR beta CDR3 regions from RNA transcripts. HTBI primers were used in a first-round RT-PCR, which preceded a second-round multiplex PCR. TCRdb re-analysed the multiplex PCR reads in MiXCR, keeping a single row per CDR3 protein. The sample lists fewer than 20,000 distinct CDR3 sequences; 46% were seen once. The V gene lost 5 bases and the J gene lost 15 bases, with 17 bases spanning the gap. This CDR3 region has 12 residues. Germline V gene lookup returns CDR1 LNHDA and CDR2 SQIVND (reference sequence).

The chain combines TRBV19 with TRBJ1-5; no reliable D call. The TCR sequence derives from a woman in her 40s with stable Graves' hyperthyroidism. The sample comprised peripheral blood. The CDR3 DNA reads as TGTGCCAGTAGTCTCCGGGGATTTGAGGTGCATTTT. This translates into CASSLRGFEVHF.